This is a list of T cell receptor beta chains from one sample in a study of tumor-infiltrating lymphocytes in primary liver carcinoma. Each CDR3 protein is one row after TCRdb ran MiXCR on the multiplex PCR reads. Here the sample spans approximately 92,000 distinct CDR3 sequences, over 55% being singletons. What was sequenced was liver tumor tissue from sampling region 5. These receptors came from a woman aged 55-75 years with primary liver carcinoma and hepatitis B virus infection. CDR3s include the opening cysteine and the closing phenylalanine or tryptophan. Fields, in order: J gene, V gene, D gene, CDR3 protein. The D gene is left open where the match is weak.

TRBJ2-7,TRBV5-5,.,CASSLLGGSYEQYF
TRBJ2-3,TRBV4-2,TRBD2,CASSQVGLAGVADTQYF
TRBJ2-7,TRBV12-3/TRBV12-4,TRBD1,CASSPGQDTYEQYF
TRBJ2-7,TRBV5-1,.,CASSRGHIISSYEQYF
TRBJ2-1,TRBV14,TRBD1,CASNLLRGLTGNEQFF
TRBJ1-4,TRBV6-5,.,CASSSAEQSSLEKLFF
TRBJ2-7,TRBV6-6,.,CASSERLQFEQYF
TRBJ2-5,TRBV28,.,CASSLVEGRETQYF
TRBJ2-3,TRBV29-1,.,CSVPSRGGSPTDMQYF
TRBJ2-1,TRBV29-1,.,CSVDMECRGNEQFF
TRBJ2-1,TRBV6-1,.,CVSSDYISLPQFF
TRBJ2-1,TRBV15,.,CATSRRRQSGSYNEQFF
TRBJ2-7,TRBV29-1,.,CSVEGDDRTAYEQYF
TRBJ2-7,TRBV7-9,TRBD2,CASSLAQREDSYEQYF
TRBJ1-2,TRBV7-9,.,CVSSPVTDGYTF
TRBJ2-7,TRBV12-5,TRBD2,CASGLATPGTSCSEQYF
TRBJ2-3,TRBV19,.,CASSRDSLDTQYF
TRBJ2-1,TRBV7-9,.,CASSAQDSLSEQFF
TRBJ1-1,TRBV7-9,.,CPSSFIQGAEAFF
TRBJ2-1,TRBV11-2,.,CTSSFGRISNEQFF
TRBJ2-6,TRBV6-6,.,CASSTQSAGANVLTF
TRBJ2-5,TRBV29-1,TRBD2,CSAGLAGGGPQETQYF
TRBJ2-3,TRBV7-3,.,CASSLSKSDTQYF
TRBJ2-2,TRBV29-1,.,CSAAERANSGELFF
TRBJ2-6,TRBV25-1,.,CASSDDLLGANVLTF
TRBJ2-7,TRBV6-1,.,CASSDPGGSSYEQYF
TRBJ2-1,TRBV18,.,CASWPTGYSEQFF
TRBJ1-2,TRBV4-1,.,CASSQLRLVLVVWSYAF
TRBJ1-4,TRBV12-3/TRBV12-4,.,CASSPRKGSTEKLFF
TRBJ2-1,TRBV10-2,TRBD1,CASTEQERGLNEQLF
TRBJ2-1,TRBV11-2,TRBD2,CVSSTTSERSNEQFF
TRBJ2-2,TRBV11-2,.,CAGSLRGTGELFF
TRBJ2-3,TRBV5-1,TRBD2,CASGSSGSGTDTQYF
TRBJ2-3,TRBV6-5,TRBD2,CVSSYQPGPAGAVDTQYF
TRBJ2-3,TRBV11-2,TRBD2,CASSSVGLATSTDTQYF
TRBJ2-2,TRBV28,.,CASSLSFYRVEDTGELFF
TRBJ1-2,TRBV10-3,TRBD1,CAISESGTGSNYGYAF
TRBJ1-2,TRBV4-1,.,CASNQDWRGTNYGYTF
TRBJ2-7,TRBV11-2,TRBD2,CASSYGGRTSGSEQYF
TRBJ2-1,TRBV6-5,TRBD1,CASSSQGQLYNEQFF
TRBJ2-2,TRBV19,.,CASSIPSRVGYTGELFF
TRBJ2-1,TRBV28,TRBD1,CASSSYQGASYNEQFF
TRBJ2-1,TRBV7-9,.,CASSLKGTGGHEQFF
TRBJ2-5,TRBV6-5,TRBD2,CASSYSSAGGETQYF
TRBJ2-1,TRBV4-1,.,CASSQVCSSIEQFF
TRBJ2-3,TRBV5-4,.,CAISLSRRGGTDTQYF
TRBJ2-1,TRBV4-1,.,CASSQDVGRESDDQFF
TRBJ1-2,TRBV7-8,TRBD1,CSSSLEDRVRGYAF
TRBJ2-2,TRBV4-1,.,CDSSQDPNTGELFF
TRBJ2-5,TRBV11-2,TRBD1,CASRWTGDAVTQYF
TRBJ1-1,TRBV5-1,.,CANSLGRGDSGDNTEAFF
TRBJ1-1,TRBV29-1,TRBD1,CSVEGTGGGEAFF
TRBJ2-7,TRBV6-2/TRBV6-3,.,CASSYSEGAVAEQYF
TRBJ2-5,TRBV2,.,CASRPGTYIETQYF
TRBJ2-2,TRBV6-5,.,CARRTGTTGELFF